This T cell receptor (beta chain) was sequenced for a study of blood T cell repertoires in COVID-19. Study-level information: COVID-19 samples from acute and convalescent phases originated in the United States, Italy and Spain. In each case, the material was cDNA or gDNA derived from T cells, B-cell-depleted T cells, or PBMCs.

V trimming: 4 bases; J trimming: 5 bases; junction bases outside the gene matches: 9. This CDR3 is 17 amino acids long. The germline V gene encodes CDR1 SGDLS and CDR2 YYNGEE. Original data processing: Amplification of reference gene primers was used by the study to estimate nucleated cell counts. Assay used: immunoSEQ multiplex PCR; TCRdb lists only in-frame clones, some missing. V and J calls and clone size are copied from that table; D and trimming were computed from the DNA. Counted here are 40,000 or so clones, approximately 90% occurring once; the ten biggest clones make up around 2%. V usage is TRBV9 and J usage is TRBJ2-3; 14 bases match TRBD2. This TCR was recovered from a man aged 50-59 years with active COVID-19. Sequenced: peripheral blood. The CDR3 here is CASSLTSGRASGDTQYF. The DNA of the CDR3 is TGTGCCAGCAGCCTGACTAGCGGGAGGGCCTCAGGAGATACGCAGTATTTT.